Sequencing of this T cell receptor beta chain was carried out in a study of cytomegalovirus exposure and HLA in healthy donors. General study results and limits: Among TCR beta chains, those listed as cytomegalovirus-associated numbered around 180.

Repertoires were generated with immunoSEQ multiplex PCR, while TCRdb's copy carries only in-frame clones and drops some. This table has about 200,000 clones, roughly 81% appearing once. As concerns this clone: Antigen: not known.

A roughly 120-subject validation cohort, separate from the approximately 610-subject first cohort, supplied the donors. The sequenced material came from PBMCs. The sequence came from a woman in her twenties or thirties in good health and CMV-seronegative.

This chain's CDR3 is CASKILAGGFYEQYF. The CDR3 DNA follows: TGCGCCAGCAAAATACTAGCGGGGGGGTTCTACGAGCAGTACTTC. V is TRBV5-1 and J is TRBJ2-7; TRBD2 matches 13 bases. This CDR3 is 15 amino acids long. Germline CDR1 SGHRS, CDR2 YFSETQ. With 6 bases clipped from V and 3 bases from J, the junction kept 6 bases outside the gene matches.